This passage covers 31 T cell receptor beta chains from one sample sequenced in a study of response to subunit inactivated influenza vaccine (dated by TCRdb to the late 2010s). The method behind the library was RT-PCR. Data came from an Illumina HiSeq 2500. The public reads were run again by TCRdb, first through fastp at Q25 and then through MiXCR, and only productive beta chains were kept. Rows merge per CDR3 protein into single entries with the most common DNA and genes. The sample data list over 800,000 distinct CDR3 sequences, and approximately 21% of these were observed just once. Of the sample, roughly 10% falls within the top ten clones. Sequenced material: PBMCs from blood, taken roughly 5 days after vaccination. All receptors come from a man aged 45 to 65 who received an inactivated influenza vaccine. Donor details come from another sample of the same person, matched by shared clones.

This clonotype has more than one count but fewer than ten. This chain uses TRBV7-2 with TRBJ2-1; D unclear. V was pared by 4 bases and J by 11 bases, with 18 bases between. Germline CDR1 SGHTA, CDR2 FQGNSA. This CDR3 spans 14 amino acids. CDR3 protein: CASSSMGSDGKQFF. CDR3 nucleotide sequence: TGTGCCAGCAGCTCAATGGGCTCAGACGGCAAGCAGTTCTTC.

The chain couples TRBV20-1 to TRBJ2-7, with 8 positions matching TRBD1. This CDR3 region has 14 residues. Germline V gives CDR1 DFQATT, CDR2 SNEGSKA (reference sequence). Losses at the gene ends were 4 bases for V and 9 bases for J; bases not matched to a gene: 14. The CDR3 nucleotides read TGCAGTGCTACGACCCGGGGGCAGGGGGCACGGCAGTACTTC. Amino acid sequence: CSATTRGQGARQYF.

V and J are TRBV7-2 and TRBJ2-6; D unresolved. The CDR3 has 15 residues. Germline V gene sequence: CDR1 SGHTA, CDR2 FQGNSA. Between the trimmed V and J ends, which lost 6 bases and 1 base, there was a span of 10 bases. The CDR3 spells CASRQQVSGANVLTF. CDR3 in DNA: TGTGCCAGCAGACAGCAGGTTTCTGGGGCCAACGTCCTGACTTTC.

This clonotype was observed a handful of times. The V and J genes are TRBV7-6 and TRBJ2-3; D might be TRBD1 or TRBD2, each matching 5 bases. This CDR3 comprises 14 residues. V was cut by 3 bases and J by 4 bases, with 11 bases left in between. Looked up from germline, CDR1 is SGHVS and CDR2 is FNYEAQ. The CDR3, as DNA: TGTGCCAGCAGCTTTCGAGGGGCCCCAGATACGCAGTATTTT. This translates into CASSFRGAPDTQYF.

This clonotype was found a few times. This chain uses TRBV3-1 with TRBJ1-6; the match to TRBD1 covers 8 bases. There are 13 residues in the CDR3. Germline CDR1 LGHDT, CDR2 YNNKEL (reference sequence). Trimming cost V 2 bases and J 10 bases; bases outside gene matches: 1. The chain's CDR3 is CASSQPGGSPLHF. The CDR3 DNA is TGTGCCAGCAGCCAACCAGGGGGCTCACCCCTCCACTTT.

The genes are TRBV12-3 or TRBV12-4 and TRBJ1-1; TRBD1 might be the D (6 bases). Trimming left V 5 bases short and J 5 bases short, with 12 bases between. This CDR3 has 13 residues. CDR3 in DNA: TGTGCCAGCAGTCACGGGGGCGAAACTGAAGCTTTCTTT. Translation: CASSHGGETEAFF.

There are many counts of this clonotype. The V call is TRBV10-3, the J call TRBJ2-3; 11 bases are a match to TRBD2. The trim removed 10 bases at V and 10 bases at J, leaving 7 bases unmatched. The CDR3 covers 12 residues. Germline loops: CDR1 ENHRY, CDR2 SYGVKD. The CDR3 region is CATHGTSGPQYF. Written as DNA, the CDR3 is TGTGCCACCCACGGGACTAGCGGTCCGCAGTATTTT.

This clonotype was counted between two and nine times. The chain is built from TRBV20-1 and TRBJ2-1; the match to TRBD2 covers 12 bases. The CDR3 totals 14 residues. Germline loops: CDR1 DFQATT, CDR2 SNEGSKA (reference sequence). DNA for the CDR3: TGCAGCCTCAGACTAGCGGGAGCCTACAATGAGCAGTTCTTC. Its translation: CSLRLAGAYNEQFF.

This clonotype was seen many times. CDR3 nucleotide sequence: TGCAGTGCTAGGGCGGGGAACTACGAGCAGTACTTC. This encodes CSARAGNYEQYF. The V call is TRBV20-1, the J call TRBJ2-7, with D possibly being TRBD2 (6 bases). The V gene lost 3 bases and the J gene lost 3 bases, with 9 bases spanning the gap. This CDR3 comprises 12 residues. CDR1 DFQATT and CDR2 SNEGSKA come from the germline V gene (reference sequence).

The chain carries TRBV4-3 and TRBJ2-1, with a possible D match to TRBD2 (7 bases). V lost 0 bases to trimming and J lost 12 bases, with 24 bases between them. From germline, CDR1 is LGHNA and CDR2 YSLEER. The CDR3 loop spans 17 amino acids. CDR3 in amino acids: CASSQDSAQGGAGRQFF. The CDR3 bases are TGCGCCAGCAGCCAAGATTCAGCCCAAGGGGGGGCCGGGCGGCAGTTCTTC.

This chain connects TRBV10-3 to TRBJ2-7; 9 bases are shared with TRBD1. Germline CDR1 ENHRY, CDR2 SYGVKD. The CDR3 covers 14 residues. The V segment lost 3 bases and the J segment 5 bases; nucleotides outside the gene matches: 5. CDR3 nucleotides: TGTGCCATCAGTGACACCGGGACAGGGAACGAGCAGTACTTC. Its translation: CAISDTGTGNEQYF.

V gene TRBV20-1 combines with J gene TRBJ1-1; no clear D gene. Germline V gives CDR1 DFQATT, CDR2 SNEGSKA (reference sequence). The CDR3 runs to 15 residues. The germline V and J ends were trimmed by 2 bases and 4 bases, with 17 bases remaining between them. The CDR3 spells CSARKREPLGTEAFF. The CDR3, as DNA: TGCAGTGCTAGAAAACGGGAGCCACTTGGCACTGAAGCTTTCTTT.

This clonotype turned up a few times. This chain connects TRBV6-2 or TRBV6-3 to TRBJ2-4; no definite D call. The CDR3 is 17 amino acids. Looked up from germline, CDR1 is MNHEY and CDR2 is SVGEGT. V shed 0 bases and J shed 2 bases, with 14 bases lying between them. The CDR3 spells CASSYSSAGVSKNIQYF. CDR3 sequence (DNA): TGTGCCAGCAGTTACTCTTCCGCAGGCGTATCCAAAAACATTCAGTACTTC.

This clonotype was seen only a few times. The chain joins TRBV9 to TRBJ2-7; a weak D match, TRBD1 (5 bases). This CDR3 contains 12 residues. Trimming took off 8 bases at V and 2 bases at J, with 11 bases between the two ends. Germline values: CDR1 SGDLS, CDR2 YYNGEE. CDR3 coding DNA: TGTGCCAGACAGGTTGGAGCCTACGAGCAGTACTTC. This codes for CARQVGAYEQYF.

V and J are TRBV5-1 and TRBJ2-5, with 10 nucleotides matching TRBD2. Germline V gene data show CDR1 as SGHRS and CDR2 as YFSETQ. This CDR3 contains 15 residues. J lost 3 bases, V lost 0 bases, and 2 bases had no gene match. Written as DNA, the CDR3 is TGCGCCAGCAGCTTGGAGCGGGGGGGTGAAGAGACCCAGTACTTC. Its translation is CASSLERGGEETQYF.

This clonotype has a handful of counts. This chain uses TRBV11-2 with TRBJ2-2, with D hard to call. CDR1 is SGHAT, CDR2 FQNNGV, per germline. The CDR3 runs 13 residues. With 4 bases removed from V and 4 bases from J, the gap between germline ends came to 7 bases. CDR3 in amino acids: CASSWTATGELFF. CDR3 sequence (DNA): TGTGCCAGCAGCTGGACGGCCACCGGGGAGCTGTTTTTT.

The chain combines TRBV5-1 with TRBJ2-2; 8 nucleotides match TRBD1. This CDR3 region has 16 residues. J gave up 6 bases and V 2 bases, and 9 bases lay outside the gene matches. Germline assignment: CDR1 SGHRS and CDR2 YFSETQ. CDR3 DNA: TGCGCCAGCAGCTTACCGGGACAGGCATCCGCCGGGGAGCTGTTTTTT. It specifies CASSLPGQASAGELFF.

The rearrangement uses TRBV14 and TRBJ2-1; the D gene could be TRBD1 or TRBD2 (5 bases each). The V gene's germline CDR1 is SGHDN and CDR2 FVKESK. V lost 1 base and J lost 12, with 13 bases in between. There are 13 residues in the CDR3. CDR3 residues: CASSQVSWGWQFF. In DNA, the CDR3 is TGTGCCAGCAGCCAAGTCTCCTGGGGGTGGCAGTTCTTC.

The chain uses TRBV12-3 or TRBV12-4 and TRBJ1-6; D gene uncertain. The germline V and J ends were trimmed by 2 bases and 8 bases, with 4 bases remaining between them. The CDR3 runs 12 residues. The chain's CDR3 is CASSLPYSPLHF. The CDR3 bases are TGTGCCAGCAGTTTACCCTATTCACCCCTCCACTTT.

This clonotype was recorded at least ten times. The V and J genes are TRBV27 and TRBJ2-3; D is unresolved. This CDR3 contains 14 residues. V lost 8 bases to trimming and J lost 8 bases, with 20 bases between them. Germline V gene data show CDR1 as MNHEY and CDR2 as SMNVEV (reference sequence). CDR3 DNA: TGTGCCAGCGCGCCCACCCTTGGACCCCCTACGCAGTATTTT. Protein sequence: CASAPTLGPPTQYF.

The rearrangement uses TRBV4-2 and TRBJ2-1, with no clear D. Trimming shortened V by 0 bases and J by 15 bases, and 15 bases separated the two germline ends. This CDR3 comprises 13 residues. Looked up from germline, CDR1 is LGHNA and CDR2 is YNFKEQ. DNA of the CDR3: TGTGCCAGCAGCCAAGATAGGTGGCGCCAGCGGTTCTTC. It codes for CASSQDRWRQRFF.

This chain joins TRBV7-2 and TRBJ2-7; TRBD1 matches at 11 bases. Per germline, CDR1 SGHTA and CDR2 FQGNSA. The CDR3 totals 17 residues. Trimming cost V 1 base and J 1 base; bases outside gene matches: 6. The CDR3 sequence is CASSLGDRGLGSYEQYF. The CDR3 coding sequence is TGTGCCAGCAGCTTAGGGGACAGGGGGTTAGGATCCTACGAGCAGTACTTC. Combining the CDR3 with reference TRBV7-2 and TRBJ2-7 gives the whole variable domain GAGVSQSPSNKVTEKGKDVELRCDPISGHTALYWYRQSLGQGLEFLIYFQGNSAPDKSGLPSDRFSAERTGGSVSTLTIQRTQQEDSAVYLCASSLGDRGLGSYEQYFGPGTRLTVT.

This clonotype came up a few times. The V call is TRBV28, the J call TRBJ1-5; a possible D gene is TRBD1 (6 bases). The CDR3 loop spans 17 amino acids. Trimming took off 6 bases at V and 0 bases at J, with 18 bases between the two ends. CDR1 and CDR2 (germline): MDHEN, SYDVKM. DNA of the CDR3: TGTGCCAGCAGCCGATACCGGGACATCTATAGCAATCAGCCCCAGCATTTT. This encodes CASSRYRDIYSNQPQHF.

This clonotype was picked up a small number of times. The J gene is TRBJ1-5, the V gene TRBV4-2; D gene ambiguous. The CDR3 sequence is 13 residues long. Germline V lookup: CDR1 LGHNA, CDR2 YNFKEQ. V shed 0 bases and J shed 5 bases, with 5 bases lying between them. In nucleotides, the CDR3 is TGTGCCAGCAGCCAAGAGCCTTATCAGCCCCAGCATTTT. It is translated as CASSQEPYQPQHF.

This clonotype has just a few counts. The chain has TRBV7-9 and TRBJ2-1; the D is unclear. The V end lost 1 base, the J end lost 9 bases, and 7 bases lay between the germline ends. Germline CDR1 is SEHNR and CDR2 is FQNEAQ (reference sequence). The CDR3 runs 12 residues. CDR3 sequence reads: CASSLVPSEQFF. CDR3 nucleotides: TGTGCCAGCAGCTTAGTACCTTCTGAGCAGTTCTTC.

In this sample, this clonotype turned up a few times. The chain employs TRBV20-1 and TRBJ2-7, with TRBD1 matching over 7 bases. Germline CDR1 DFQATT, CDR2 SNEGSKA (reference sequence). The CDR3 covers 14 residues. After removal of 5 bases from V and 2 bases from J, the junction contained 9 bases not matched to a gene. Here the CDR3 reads CSAGTGDGTYEQYF. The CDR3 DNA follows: TGCAGTGCTGGAACAGGGGATGGAACCTACGAGCAGTACTTC.

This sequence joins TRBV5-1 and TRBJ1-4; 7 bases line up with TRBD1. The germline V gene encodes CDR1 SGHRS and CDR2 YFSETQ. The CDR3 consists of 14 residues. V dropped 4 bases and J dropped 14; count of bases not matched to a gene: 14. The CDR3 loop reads CASSQGQPGDRLFF. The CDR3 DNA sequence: TGCGCCAGCAGCCAGGGACAGCCCGGGGATAGGCTGTTTTTT.

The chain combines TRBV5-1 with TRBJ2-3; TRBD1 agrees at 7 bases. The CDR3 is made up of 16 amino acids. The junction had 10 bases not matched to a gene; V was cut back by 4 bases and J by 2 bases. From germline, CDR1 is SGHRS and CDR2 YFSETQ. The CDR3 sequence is CASSTYGTAFTDTQYF. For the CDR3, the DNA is TGCGCCAGCAGCACATACGGGACAGCATTCACAGATACGCAGTATTTT.

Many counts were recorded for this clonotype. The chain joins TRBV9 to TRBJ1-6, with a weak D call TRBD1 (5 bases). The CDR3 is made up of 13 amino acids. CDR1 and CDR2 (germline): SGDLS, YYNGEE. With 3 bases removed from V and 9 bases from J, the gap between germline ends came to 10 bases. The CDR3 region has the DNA TGTGCCAGCAGCGGGGGGGAACGTTCACCCCTCCACTTT. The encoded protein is CASSGGERSPLHF.

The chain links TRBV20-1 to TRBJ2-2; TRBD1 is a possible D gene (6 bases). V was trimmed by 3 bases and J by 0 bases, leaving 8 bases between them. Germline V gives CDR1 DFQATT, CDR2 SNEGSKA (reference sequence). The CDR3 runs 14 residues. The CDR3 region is CSASQGTNTGELFF. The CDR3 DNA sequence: TGCAGTGCTAGCCAGGGGACGAACACCGGGGAGCTGTTTTTT.

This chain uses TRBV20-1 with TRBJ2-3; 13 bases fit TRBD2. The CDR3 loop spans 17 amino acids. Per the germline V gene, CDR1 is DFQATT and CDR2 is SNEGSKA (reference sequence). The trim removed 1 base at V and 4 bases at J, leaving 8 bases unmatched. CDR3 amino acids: CSARVYGLAGVADTQYF. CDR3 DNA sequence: TGCAGTGCTAGAGTATACGGACTAGCGGGAGTCGCAGATACGCAGTATTTT.